A selection of T cell receptor beta chains follows, all from one sample in a study of T cell repertoires in cytomegalovirus infection. No cognate antigen is known for these TCRs. TCRdb reprocessed the reads via MiXCR and lists one record per CDR3 protein. The sample has approximately 990,000 distinct CDR3 sequences, roughly 31% seen once. Material: cultured CD8+ T cells from PBMCs, obtained from culture after CMV antigen stimulation. These receptors were obtained from a human donor in good health (CMV status not recorded). Some clones in this sample may be carry-over from other donors' samples. Both conserved end residues are part of each CDR3. The D gene is left open where the match is weak. Only some rows state a clone size, as once, few, many or a class for expanded clones.

j_gene | abundance | d_gene | v_gene | CDR3aa | CDR3nt
TRBJ1-2 | few | - | TRBV6-2/TRBV6-3 | CASRHRGPNYGYTF | TGTGCCAGCAGGCACCGAGGTCCCAACTATGGCTACACCTTC
TRBJ1-2 | - | - | TRBV24-1 | CATSDLSRNYGYTF | TGTGCCACCAGTGATCTCAGCAGGAACTATGGCTACACCTTC
TRBJ1-6 | few | - | TRBV7-9 | CASSDDSPNSPLHF | TGTGCCAGCAGCGATGACAGTCCTAATTCACCCCTCCACTTT
TRBJ2-1 | - | - | TRBV27 | CAAWGAPPYNEQFF | TGTGCCGCATGGGGGGCCCCGCCATACAATGAGCAGTTCTTC
TRBJ2-6 | - | TRBD2 | TRBV7-3 | CASSSPGLAGGSAF | TGTGCCAGCAGCTCCCCGGGACTAGCGGGGGGTTCAGCTTTC
TRBJ2-7 | - | TRBD1 | TRBV7-9 | CASSSPGQGFTEQYF | TGTGCCAGCAGCTCACCGGGACAGGGGTTCACCGAGCAGTACTTC
TRBJ1-2 | many | - | TRBV28 | CASTPGRYGYTF | TGTGCCAGCACTCCCGGGCGCTATGGCTACACCTTC
TRBJ2-6 | - | - | TRBV25-1 | CASSELGTHGANVLTF | TGTGCCAGCAGTGAATTGGGGACGCATGGGGCCAACGTCCTGACTTTC
TRBJ1-1 | few | - | TRBV7-9 | CASSFGVIEAFF | TGTGCCAGCAGCTTTGGGGTTATTGAAGCTTTCTTT
TRBJ2-1 | few | TRBD1 | TRBV6-1 | CASSTGQLGSPDRSSYNEQFF | TGTGCCAGCAGTACGGGACAGCTCGGAAGCCCAGATAGGAGCTCCTACAATGAGCAGTTCTTC
TRBJ1-1 | - | - | TRBV9 | CASSVWATNTEAFF | TGTGCCAGCAGCGTATGGGCCACCAACACTGAAGCTTTCTTT
TRBJ1-1 | - | - | TRBV6-2/TRBV6-3 | CASSYGEATEAFF | TGTGCCAGCAGTTACGGGGAGGCCACTGAAGCTTTCTTT
TRBJ1-1 | - | - | TRBV7-9 | CASSWLDTEAFF | TGTGCCAGCAGCTGGTTGGACACTGAAGCTTTCTTT
TRBJ1-6 | - | TRBD1 | TRBV5-6 | CASSRAGQGAFVDSPLHF | TGTGCCAGCAGCCGGGCGGGACAGGGGGCTTTCGTTGATTCACCCCTCCACTTT
TRBJ2-4 | few | TRBD2 | TRBV10-3 | CAISSGTSGDLSKNIQYF | TGTGCCATCAGTTCTGGGACTAGCGGGGATCTCTCCAAAAACATTCAGTACTTC
TRBJ1-2 | - | TRBD1 | TRBV7-2 | CASSSLPRDRAYYGYTF | TGTGCCAGCAGCTCACTACCCCGGGACAGGGCATACTATGGCTACACCTTC
TRBJ2-3 | - | TRBD1 | TRBV7-9 | CASSSPDRDTDTQYF | TGTGCCAGCAGCTCCCCCGACAGGGACACAGATACGCAGTATTTT
TRBJ2-3 | - | TRBD2 | TRBV15 | CATSRDGRGEDTQYF | TGTGCCACCAGCAGAGATGGGCGGGGGGAAGATACGCAGTATTTT
TRBJ1-1 | - | - | TRBV10-2 | CASSTSRGSTEAFF | TGCGCCAGCAGTACCTCCCGGGGGTCTACTGAAGCTTTCTTT
TRBJ1-5 | - | - | TRBV28 | CASSLKQSYSNQPQHF | TGTGCCAGCAGCCTGAAACAGTCTTATAGCAATCAGCCCCAGCATTTT
TRBJ2-7 | few | - | TRBV6-2/TRBV6-3 | CASKGAGLQYEQYF | TGTGCCAGCAAAGGGGCCGGGCTGCAATACGAGCAGTACTTC
TRBJ2-2 | few | - | TRBV7-9 | CARDRITGELFF | TGTGCCAGAGACAGGATCACCGGGGAGCTGTTTTTT
TRBJ2-3 | - | - | TRBV11-2 | CASSSLFREGAFRTDTQYF | TGTGCCAGCAGCTCTTTATTCCGGGAGGGGGCATTTCGCACAGATACGCAGTATTTT
TRBJ2-5 | - | TRBD2 | TRBV12-5 | CASGFHPGLAGGLETQYF | TGTGCTAGTGGTTTCCACCCGGGACTAGCGGGGGGGCTGGAGACCCAGTACTTC
TRBJ2-2 | few | TRBD1 | TRBV12-5 | CASGLPVGRTGYANTGELFF | TGTGCTAGTGGTTTGCCGGTGGGTCGGACAGGGTACGCGAACACCGGGGAGCTGTTTTTT
TRBJ2-3 | - | TRBD1 | TRBV7-6 | CASSLPTDRHTDTQYF | TGTGCCAGCAGCTTACCCACGGACAGGCACACAGATACGCAGTATTTT
TRBJ1-1 | - | - | TRBV4-3 | CASSQDSAVGTEAFF | TGCGCCAGCAGCCAAGATTCGGCAGTCGGCACTGAAGCTTTCTTT
TRBJ2-7 | few | - | TRBV4-1 | CASSQAAPSAYEQYF | TGCGCCAGCAGCCAAGCAGCCCCTTCAGCCTACGAGCAGTACTTC
TRBJ2-5 | few | TRBD1 | TRBV6-6 | CASSYWTGGGETQYF | TGTGCCAGCAGTTACTGGACAGGGGGCGGAGAGACCCAGTACTTC
TRBJ2-1 | - | TRBD2 | TRBV6-2/TRBV6-3 | CVSSLMTSGGRSEQFF | TGTGTCAGCAGCCTGATGACTAGCGGGGGGAGGAGTGAGCAGTTCTTC
TRBJ1-2 | few | TRBD1 | TRBV5-4 | CASTNGEGAYGYTF | TGTGCCAGCACCAATGGTGAGGGGGCCTATGGCTACACCTTC
TRBJ1-1 | - | TRBD1 | TRBV5-1 | CASSLRQGAINTEAFF | TGCGCCAGCAGCCTCCGACAGGGGGCTATTAACACTGAAGCTTTCTTT
TRBJ2-5 | - | - | TRBV3-1 | CDSSPKDRSPRETQYF | TGTGACAGCAGCCCGAAGGACCGTAGTCCCCGGGAGACCCAGTACTTC
TRBJ1-2 | - | - | TRBV27 | CASSLSPSGGGGYTF | TGTGCCAGCAGTTTATCCCCTAGTGGGGGGGGAGGCTACACCTTC
TRBJ1-2 | - | - | TRBV7-9 | CASSFQSGSGQDSSGYTF | TGTGCCAGCAGCTTCCAATCTGGGTCAGGCCAGGACTCGTCTGGCTACACCTTC
TRBJ1-1 | - | - | TRBV6-1 | CAGMRNTEAFF | TGTGCCGGGATGAGGAACACTGAAGCTTTCTTT
TRBJ1-1 | few | TRBD1 | TRBV20-1 | CSPHFLGLSKGTGGEILEAFF | TGCAGTCCTCACTTTCTAGGGTTATCAAAGGGGACAGGGGGCGAAATACTTGAAGCTTTCTTT
TRBJ1-6 | - | - | TRBV14 | CASSAHRQGTNSPLHF | TGTGCCAGCAGCGCACACCGTCAGGGGACAAATTCACCCCTCCACTTT
TRBJ2-3 | - | - | TRBV27 | CASSLYPRGAADTQYF | TGTGCCAGCAGTTTATACCCTAGGGGGGCCGCAGATACGCAGTATTTT
TRBJ2-5 | few | - | TRBV4-3 | CASSQTAVQETQYF | TGCGCCAGCAGCCAGACAGCGGTTCAAGAGACCCAGTACTTC
TRBJ2-1 | few | TRBD2 | TRBV27 | CASSLSSGVYNEQFF | TGTGCCAGCAGTTTATCTAGCGGGGTCTACAATGAGCAGTTCTTC
TRBJ1-1 | - | - | TRBV27 | CASSDRGENTEAFF | TGTGCCAGCAGCGATAGGGGGGAAAACACTGAAGCTTTCTTT
TRBJ1-2 | few | TRBD1 | TRBV12-3/TRBV12-4 | CASSHLSGQGAGYGYTF | TGTGCCAGCAGTCACCTCTCGGGACAGGGGGCAGGCTATGGCTACACCTTC
TRBJ2-7 | - | - | TRBV5-1 | CASSLAPNMEHFFYEQYF | TGCGCCAGCAGCTTGGCCCCTAATATGGAACACTTCTTCTACGAGCAGTACTTC
TRBJ2-7 | few | - | TRBV27 | CASSYSGGPYEQYF | TGTGCCAGCAGTTATTCCGGGGGCCCCTACGAGCAGTACTTC
TRBJ2-1 | few | - | TRBV7-9 | CASSGATGLSYNEQFF | TGTGCCAGCAGCGGGGCGACCGGACTATCCTACAATGAGCAGTTCTTC
TRBJ1-5 | few | - | TRBV7-6 | CASGVNKPQHF | TGTGCCAGCGGCGTAAATAAGCCCCAGCATTTT
TRBJ2-1 | - | - | TRBV29-1 | CSVEKRPYNEQFF | TGCAGCGTTGAAAAGCGGCCCTACAATGAGCAGTTCTTC
TRBJ2-1 | - | - | TRBV27 | CASSNVGGPYNEQFF | TGTGCCAGCAGTAATGTGGGGGGACCCTACAATGAGCAGTTCTTC
TRBJ2-7 | - | - | TRBV2 | CASSEGIGTYEQYF | TGTGCCAGCAGTGAAGGTATAGGGACCTACGAGCAGTACTTC
TRBJ1-1 | - | - | TRBV27 | CASILIKGRTEAFF | TGTGCCAGCATTCTTATCAAGGGGCGAACTGAAGCTTTCTTT
TRBJ1-2 | - | - | TRBV5-1 | CASSLEAVGYTF | TGCGCCAGCAGCTTGGAGGCAGTAGGCTACACCTTC
TRBJ1-1 | many | - | TRBV5-1 | CASSLVPNTEAFF | TGTGCCAGCAGCTTAGTCCCGAACACTGAAGCTTTCTTT